This T cell receptor (beta chain) came from a study of beta chain features in type 1 diabetes. Whole-study results and caveats: Researchers report that Type 1 diabetes patients had moderately but significantly shorter TCRB CDR3s across all four CD4+ subsets. Over-representation of high TCR-expressing cells was a possible consequence of cDNA sequencing.

The sample holds a few counts of this clone. What it binds is unknown. Purities in excess of 95% were seen in all sorted populations. Trimming at V came to 2 bases and at J to 3 bases, leaving 12 bases not matched to a gene. There are 17 residues in the CDR3. CDR1 and CDR2 (germline): SGDLS, YYNGEE. Every bit of the isolated RNA underwent reverse transcription, so sequencing read expressed TCRB transcripts. Repertoires were generated with immunoSEQ multiplex PCR, while TCRdb's copy carries only in-frame clones and drops some. In the table there are 640,000 or so clones, roughly 12% of which are singletons.

Sequencing used naive CD4+ T cells from blood. J is TRBJ1-2 and V is TRBV9; 8 bases are shared with TRBD1. This TCR derives from a man younger than 35 with type 1 diabetes. CDR3 region: CASSVGPSQTGDYGYTF. As DNA, the CDR3 is TGTGCCAGCAGCGTGGGCCCCTCCCAGACAGGGGACTATGGCTACACCTTC.